One sample yielded the 27 T cell receptor beta chains listed below, sequenced in a study of T cell responses to AZD1222 COVID-19 vaccine. Measured with immunoSEQ multiplex PCR; TCRdb has only the in-frame clones, and not every one. The profile shows around 140,000 clones, 80% to 95% of them singletons. Sequences were derived from peripheral blood, sampled on day 0 of AZD1222 vaccination. These receptors originate from an adult in good health.

This clone was recorded only once. This rearrangement joins TRBV18 to TRBJ1-1; D not resolved. This CDR3 comprises 12 residues. Trimming left V 2 bases short and J 4 bases short, with 5 bases between. Germline lookup yields CDR1 KGHSH and CDR2 LQKENI. This CDR3 is CASSPGVTEAFF. Here the CDR3 DNA reads TGTGCCAGCTCACCAGGGGTCACTGAAGCTTTCTTT. Together with reference TRBV18 and TRBJ1-1, the CDR3 gives the full variable domain: NAGVMQNPRHLVRRRGQEARLRCSPMKGHSHVYWYRQLPEEGLKFMVYLQKENIIDESGMPKERFSAEFPKEGPSILRIQQVVRGDSAAYFCASSPGVTEAFFGQGTRLTVV.

The chain uses TRBV4-1 and TRBJ1-6; possible D gene TRBD1, 6 bases. The CDR3 has 19 residues. Germline CDR1 is MGHRA and CDR2 is YSYEKL. V lost 0 bases and J 5 bases, leaving 20 bases between the germline ends. The CDR3 nucleotides read TGCGCCAGCAGCCAAGAACAGGGAGCGGGATGGCGCAATAATTCACCCCTCCACTTT. Residues: CASSQEQGAGWRNNSPLHF.

The V gene is TRBV9, the J gene TRBJ2-3, with 7 bases fitting TRBD2. Germline lookup yields CDR1 SGDLS and CDR2 YYNGEE. The V segment lost 4 bases and the J segment 4 bases; nucleotides outside the gene matches: 3. The CDR3 has 13 residues. CDR3 loop: CASSREVSDTQYF. CDR3 nucleotide sequence: TGTGCCAGCAGCCGGGAGGTTTCAGATACGCAGTATTTT.

This chain connects TRBV6-6 to TRBJ2-7, with 9 bases lining up with TRBD1. The CDR3 totals 16 residues. Trimming at V came to 6 bases and at J to 2 bases, leaving 11 bases not matched to a gene. The V gene's germline CDR1 is MNHNY and CDR2 SVGAGI (reference sequence). In DNA, the CDR3 is TGTGCCAGCAGACCCATCCCTGGGACAGGGACCTACGAGCAGTACTTC. This encodes CASRPIPGTGTYEQYF.

The chain carries TRBV11-2 and TRBJ2-7; TRBD1 matches 7 bases. The CDR3 has 15 amino acids. V gave up 1 base and J gave up 2 bases; unmatched junction bases: 5. Germline loops: CDR1 SGHAT, CDR2 FQNNGV. CDR3 region: CASSLGGTETYEQYF. CDR3 in DNA: TGTGCCAGCAGCTTAGGAGGGACAGAGACCTACGAGCAGTACTTC. Complete variable domain (other parts from reference TRBV11-2 and TRBJ2-7): EAGVAQSPRYKIIEKRQSVAFWCNPISGHATLYWYQQILGQGPKLLIQFQNNGVVDDSQLPKDRFSAERLKGVDSTLKIQPAKLEDSAVYLCASSLGGTETYEQYFGPGTRLTVT.

The V call is TRBV28, the J call TRBJ2-3, with D tentatively TRBD2 (6 bases). This CDR3 is built from 16 residues. The germline V and J ends were trimmed by 4 bases and 2 bases, with 16 bases remaining between them. CDR1 and CDR2 (germline): MDHEN, SYDVKM. CDR3 residues: CASSSNGGGVTDTQYF. Written as DNA, the CDR3 is TGTGCCAGCAGTTCGAACGGGGGAGGCGTCACAGATACGCAGTATTTT.

The V call is TRBV6-1, the J call TRBJ1-1; no definite D call. Germline V gives CDR1 MNHNS, CDR2 SASEGT. The CDR3 runs to 14 residues. V lost 3 bases and J lost 3, with 11 bases in between. CDR3 DNA: TGTGCCAGCAGTGATGGCGGAATTGACACTGAAGCTTTCTTT. It is translated as CASSDGGIDTEAFF.

The count of this clone is one. The chain is built from TRBV6-2 or TRBV6-3 and TRBJ2-1; TRBD1 or TRBD2 may be the D gene (5 bases each). The CDR3 is made up of 15 amino acids. With 5 bases removed from V and 8 bases from J, the gap between germline ends came to 19 bases. Germline V gives CDR1 MNHEY, CDR2 SVGEGT. The CDR3: CASSGRDRAPDEQFF. Here the CDR3 DNA reads TGTGCCAGCAGTGGCCGGGACCGGGCCCCCGATGAGCAGTTCTTC.

The chain joins TRBV6-1 to TRBJ2-7; 12 bases match TRBD1. This CDR3 is built from 16 residues. The V segment lost 6 bases and the J segment 6 bases; nucleotides outside the gene matches: 12. CDR1 and CDR2 from the germline V gene are MNHNS and SASEGT. The CDR3 sequence is CASREHRDRGPAEQYF. Here the CDR3 DNA reads TGTGCCAGCAGGGAACACAGGGACAGGGGGCCGGCCGAGCAGTACTTC.

As concerns this clone: A junction end diverges from the germline sequence, so it may reflect a read error. This chain joins TRBV18 and TRBJ1-2; 10 bases are shared with TRBD1. CDR1 and CDR2 from the germline V gene are KGHSH and LQKENI. The CDR3 is 12 residues long. CDR3 coding DNA: TGTGCCAGCTCCCCACCGGACAGGGGGGCCACCTTC. This translates into CASSPPDRGATF.

This chain joins TRBV19 and TRBJ2-7; the D gene is possibly TRBD1 (5 bases). V lost 10 bases, J lost 3 bases, and 10 bases lay in between. Germline loops: CDR1 LNHDA, CDR2 SQIVND (reference sequence). The CDR3 spans 11 residues. The CDR3 spells CAKDGHYEQYF. The CDR3 DNA reads TGTGCCAAGGACGGACACTACGAGCAGTACTTC. The full variable domain, its missing parts supplied by reference TRBV19 and TRBJ2-7, is DGGITQSPKYLFRKEGQNVTLSCEQNLNHDAMYWYRQDPGQGLRLIYYSQIVNDFQKGDIAEGYSVSREKKESFPLTVTSAQKNPTAFYLCAKDGHYEQYFGPGTRLTVT.

The rearrangement links TRBV3-1 (or the pseudogene TRBV3-2) to TRBJ1-3, with 8 bases matching TRBD1. V was pared by 4 bases and J by 1 base, with 3 bases of the junction left unmatched. Germline loops: CDR1 LGHDT, CDR2 YNNKEL (reference sequence). The CDR3 spans 15 residues. CDR3 residues: CASSPRTGSGNTIYF. Here the CDR3 DNA reads TGTGCCAGCAGCCCGAGGACAGGGTCTGGAAACACCATATATTTT.

The chain has TRBV12-3 or TRBV12-4 and TRBJ2-7; D may match TRBD1 or TRBD2 (5 bases each). The CDR3 covers 13 residues. V was shortened by 6 bases and J by 5 bases, with 14 bases between the two germline ends. CDR3 DNA: TGTGCCAGCAGCGGGACCCGCCGCAACGAGCAGTACTTC. It specifies CASSGTRRNEQYF.

The chain links TRBV4-1 to TRBJ2-5; tentative D call: TRBD1 (5 bases). Germline V CDR1 and CDR2: MGHRA, YSYEKL. Trimming removed 2 bases from V and 5 bases from J, with 12 bases in between. CDR3 size: 14 residues. The CDR3 DNA sequence: TGCGCCAGCAGCCAACAGGGTACCCAGGAGACCCAGTACTTC. It encodes CASSQQGTQETQYF.

The J gene is TRBJ1-5, the V gene TRBV6-5; a weak D match, TRBD1 (5 bases). This CDR3 contains 15 residues. The V gene's germline CDR1 is MNHEY and CDR2 SVGAGI. Trimming removed 6 bases from V and 7 bases from J, with 19 bases in between. CDR3 in amino acids: CASRTTLGVVQPQHF. For the CDR3, the DNA is TGTGCCAGCAGGACGACTTTAGGGGTGGTCCAGCCCCAGCATTTT.

This clone showed up just once. The chain combines TRBV5-1 with TRBJ1-6; D perhaps matches TRBD1 (6 bases). The CDR3 length is 18 residues. Germline V gives CDR1 SGHRS, CDR2 YFSETQ. Trimming pared 2 bases from V and 7 bases from J, leaving 22 bases between. The DNA of the CDR3 is TGCGCCAGCAGCTTATCGGGGGGGCCTCCCGGGGTCAATTCACCCCTCCACTTT. Residues: CASSLSGGPPGVNSPLHF.

The CDR3 DNA reads TGTGCCACCCCGAGGGGGGGCAAGGACACCGGGGAGCTGTTTTTT. Residues: CATPRGGKDTGELFF. The chain is built from TRBV24-1 and TRBJ2-2; tentative D call: TRBD2 (7 bases). CDR1 KGHDR and CDR2 SFDVKD come from the germline V gene. This CDR3 region has 15 residues. The V gene lost 9 bases and the J gene lost 3 bases, with 16 bases spanning the gap.

This chain uses TRBV3-1 (or the pseudogene TRBV3-2) with TRBJ2-3, with 12 bases fitting TRBD2. This CDR3 has 18 residues. Germline loops: CDR1 LGHDT, CDR2 YNNKEL (reference sequence). J was trimmed by 4 bases and V by 1 base; bases with no gene match: 9. In DNA form, the CDR3 reads TGTGCCAGCAGCCAAGTCCCTAGCGGGGGGGCAAGTGCAGATACGCAGTATTTT. Its protein product is CASSQVPSGGASADTQYF.

J is TRBJ1-1 and V is TRBV5-1; D remains unclear. Trimming removed 4 bases from V and 3 bases from J, with 13 bases in between. The germline V gene has CDR1 SGHRS and CDR2 YFSETQ. CDR3 size: 14 residues. This chain's CDR3 is CASSGYRRDTEAFF. The DNA for the CDR3 is TGCGCCAGCAGCGGCTACCGGCGGGACACTGAAGCTTTCTTT.

The count of this clone is one. V usage is TRBV25-1 and J usage is TRBJ2-6; D may match TRBD1 or TRBD2 (5 bases each). This CDR3 is 16 amino acids long. Germline-derived CDR1 and CDR2 are MGHDK and SYGVNS. The V and J ends lost 1 base and 0 bases respectively, with 7 bases between them. CDR3 in DNA: TGTGCCAGCAGTGAATTTGGGGGCTCTGGGGCCAACGTCCTGACTTTC. It encodes CASSEFGGSGANVLTF. The entire variable domain, with the rest obtained from reference TRBV25-1 and TRBJ2-6, is as follows: EADIYQTPRYLVIGTGKKITLECSQTMGHDKMYWYQQDPGMELHLIHYSYGVNSTEKGDLSSESTVSRIRTEHFPLTLESARPSHTSQYLCASSEFGGSGANVLTFGAGSRLTVL.

The V call is TRBV6-6, the J call TRBJ1-1, with D unclear. Per germline, CDR1 MNHNY and CDR2 SVGAGI (reference sequence). Trimming shortened V by 4 bases and J by 3 bases, and 12 bases separated the two germline ends. This CDR3 contains 14 residues. The chain's CDR3 is CASSSTGVYTEAFF. The CDR3 DNA sequence: TGTGCCAGCAGTTCGACGGGCGTTTACACTGAAGCTTTCTTT.

This chain links TRBV5-1 with TRBJ2-1; D ambiguous. Trimming removed 3 bases from V and 2 bases from J, with 3 bases in between. Germline CDR1 SGHRS, CDR2 YFSETQ. This CDR3 is 12 amino acids long. The CDR3 sequence: CASSSAYNEQFF. The CDR3 DNA follows: TGCGCCAGCAGCTCGGCCTACAATGAGCAGTTCTTC.

The chain employs TRBV7-2 and TRBJ2-7, with 8 bases fitting TRBD2. After removal of 5 bases from V and 8 bases from J, the junction contained 5 bases not matched to a gene. Germline CDR1 and CDR2: SGHTA and FQGNSA. This CDR3 has 12 amino acids. CDR3 protein: CASSPTSGKQYF. In DNA form, the CDR3 reads TGTGCCAGCAGCCCTACTAGCGGCAAGCAGTACTTC.

The V gene is TRBV5-4, the J gene TRBJ1-1, with 10 positions matching TRBD1. Looked up from germline, CDR1 is SGHNT and CDR2 is YYREEE (reference sequence). V shed 6 bases and J 3 bases; nucleotides not matched to a gene: 11. This CDR3 has 16 residues. The DNA of the CDR3 is TGTGCCAGCACCCCGACAGGGGGCAGAGGAGACACTGAAGCTTTCTTT. Its translation: CASTPTGGRGDTEAFF. The variable domain in full, completed from reference TRBV5-4 and TRBJ1-1, reads ETGVTQSPTHLIKTRGQQVTLRCSSQSGHNTVSWYQQALGQGPQFIFQYYREEENGRGNFPPRFSGLQFPNYSSELNVNALELDDSALYLCASTPTGGRGDTEAFFGQGTRLTVV.

The chain has TRBV19 and TRBJ2-1; 12 bases are shared with TRBD2. Trimming at V came to 6 bases and at J to 3 bases, leaving 9 bases not matched to a gene. CDR3 length equals 17 residues. Germline CDR1 reads LNHDA; CDR2 reads SQIVND (reference sequence). CDR3 bases: TGTGCCAGTAGCTCGACTAGCGGGGGACCTAGCTACAATGAGCAGTTCTTC. Protein sequence: CASSSTSGGPSYNEQFF.

The chain couples TRBV27 to TRBJ2-1; TRBD2 aligns across 11 bases. CDR3 length: 15 amino acids. Germline CDR1 MNHEY, CDR2 SMNVEV (reference sequence). CDR3 sequence: CASTHTSGGRNEQFF. DNA of the CDR3: TGTGCTTCCACACACACTAGCGGGGGAAGGAATGAGCAGTTCTTC.

The rearrangement uses TRBV19 and TRBJ1-5; TRBD1 might be the D (5 bases). The V gene's germline CDR1 is LNHDA and CDR2 SQIVND (reference sequence). This CDR3 is built from 14 residues. Deletions cut 2 bases from V and 9 bases from J, with 14 bases between. CDR3 nucleotide sequence: TGTGCCAGTAGTATACGGGCAGATCAGGGGCCCCAGCATTTT. This codes for CASSIRADQGPQHF. The full variable domain, its missing parts supplied by reference TRBV19 and TRBJ1-5, is DGGITQSPKYLFRKEGQNVTLSCEQNLNHDAMYWYRQDPGQGLRLIYYSQIVNDFQKGDIAEGYSVSREKKESFPLTVTSAQKNPTAFYLCASSIRADQGPQHFGDGTRLSIL.